What follows are 30 T cell receptor beta chains derived from one specimen sequenced in a study of T cell responses to AZD1222 COVID-19 vaccine. Libraries were prepared by immunoSEQ multiplex PCR; TCRdb keeps only in-frame clonotypes and omits some of them. The table has roughly 80,000 clones, roughly 90% seen once; the top ten hold roughly 5%. The sample consisted of peripheral blood, taken on day 0 of MenACWY control vaccination. These receptors came from an adult in good health.

This clone was detected only once. This chain connects TRBV3-1 (or the pseudogene TRBV3-2) to TRBJ2-7; tentative D call: TRBD2 (6 bases). The germline V gene encodes CDR1 LGHDT and CDR2 YNNKEL (reference sequence). CDR3 length: 15 residues. V dropped 0 bases and J dropped 6 bases, with 15 bases sitting between them. The CDR3 nucleotides are TGTGCCAGCAGCCAAGATGGGCGGGGCGGGGTCGAGCAGTACTTC. Encoded protein: CASSQDGRGGVEQYF.

This clone was detected only once. The J gene is TRBJ1-1, the V gene TRBV6-6; D gene uncertain. V was trimmed by 3 bases and J by 0 bases, leaving 14 bases between them. Germline V gene data show CDR1 as MNHNY and CDR2 as SVGAGI (reference sequence). The CDR3 extends over 16 amino acids. CDR3 bases: TGTGCCAGCAGTTATAGTCCAGAAGTTATGAACACTGAAGCTTTCTTT. Encoded protein: CASSYSPEVMNTEAFF.

This clone showed up just once. V gene TRBV23-1 combines with J gene TRBJ1-1; 11 bases are shared with TRBD1. TRBV23-1 is an ORF; its function is uncertain. The CDR3 has 15 amino acids. V was clipped by 10 bases and J by 0 bases; unmatched bases: 7. The CDR3 loop is CAIKRDRGLNTEAFF. The CDR3 nucleotides are TGCGCCATCAAACGGGACAGGGGGTTGAACACTGAAGCTTTCTTT.

The chain recombines TRBV7-9 with TRBJ1-5; unclear D gene. The germline V and J ends were trimmed by 5 bases and 0 bases, with 14 bases remaining between them. This CDR3 has 16 amino acids. Per germline, CDR1 SEHNR and CDR2 FQNEAQ (reference sequence). Here the CDR3 DNA reads TGTGCCAGCAGCCCCATGAGTTCCTATAGCAATCAGCCCCAGCATTTT. It is translated as CASSPMSSYSNQPQHF.

This chain uses TRBV18 with TRBJ2-5; 14 bases agree with TRBD2. Germline lookup yields CDR1 KGHSH and CDR2 LQKENI. CDR3 size: 18 residues. V shed 3 bases, J shed 5 bases, and the junction held 11 bases outside the gene matches. CDR3 DNA: TGTGCCAGCTCACCCGCCCGGACTAGCGGGAGGAACGGGGAGACCCAGTACTTC. Translating gives CASSPARTSGRNGETQYF.

The rearrangement uses TRBV14 and TRBJ2-7, with 7 bases matching TRBD2. The germline V gene has CDR1 SGHDN and CDR2 FVKESK. Unmatched junction bases numbered 8, after V lost 1 base and J lost 2 bases. This CDR3 has 16 amino acids. CDR3 sequence reads: CASSQGVRLAAYEQYF. The CDR3 nucleotides are TGTGCCAGCAGCCAAGGTGTCCGCCTAGCGGCCTACGAGCAGTACTTC.

The chain employs TRBV28 and TRBJ1-3, with D tentatively TRBD1 (5 bases). This CDR3 region has 14 residues. Germline V gene data show CDR1 as MDHEN and CDR2 as SYDVKM. Trimming removed 6 bases from V and 5 bases from J, with 14 bases in between. The CDR3 region is CASRLTAGRNTIYF. The CDR3 nucleotides are TGTGCCAGCAGACTCACGGCAGGGAGAAACACCATATATTTT. Using reference TRBV28 and TRBJ1-3 for the parts outside the CDR3, the full variable domain is DVKVTQSSRYLVKRTGEKVFLECVQDMDHENMFWYRQDPGLGLRLIYFSYDVKMKEKGDIPEGYSVSREKKERFSLILESASTNQTSMYLCASRLTAGRNTIYFGEGSWLTVV.

The chain is built from TRBV6-5 and TRBJ1-3; D might be TRBD1 (5 bases). Trimming took off 0 bases at V and 0 bases at J, with 9 bases between the two ends. This CDR3 region has 16 residues. The V gene's germline CDR1 is MNHEY and CDR2 SVGAGI. CDR3 loop: CASSYSGRDSGNTIYF. The CDR3 DNA reads TGTGCCAGCAGTTACTCAGGCAGGGACTCTGGAAACACCATATATTTT.

This clone came up a few times. The V and J genes are TRBV28 and TRBJ2-3, with a tentative D call TRBD1 (6 bases). The CDR3 length is 13 residues. Between the trimmed V and J ends, which lost 2 bases and 4 bases, there was a span of 7 bases. CDR1 and CDR2 (germline): MDHEN, SYDVKM. The CDR3 protein is CASSLTGPDTQYF. CDR3 nucleotide sequence: TGTGCCAGCAGTTTAACAGGGCCAGATACGCAGTATTTT.

The chain recombines TRBV11-2 with TRBJ1-1; no definite D call. The V gene lost 5 bases and the J gene lost 8 bases, with 12 bases spanning the gap. Germline-derived CDR1 and CDR2 are SGHAT and FQNNGV. The CDR3 has 12 amino acids. Here the CDR3 DNA reads TGTGCCAGCAGCCCTCAGGTGCCAGAAGCTTTCTTT. This encodes CASSPQVPEAFF.

The chain couples TRBV7-9 to TRBJ1-1; tentative D call: TRBD1 (6 bases). This CDR3 region has 14 residues. Per the germline V gene, CDR1 is SEHNR and CDR2 is FQNEAQ (reference sequence). V was trimmed by 0 bases and J by 2 bases, leaving 7 bases between them. This chain's CDR3 is CASSLAGHNTEAFF. In nucleotides, the CDR3 is TGTGCCAGCAGCTTAGCGGGACACAACACTGAAGCTTTCTTT.

In the case of this clone: This same CDR3 is encoded by further DNA sequences in the sample. The V and J genes are TRBV7-9 and TRBJ1-6; D is undetermined. The germline CDR1 and CDR2 sequences are SEHNR and FQNEAQ (reference sequence). Trimming shortened V by 3 bases and J by 7 bases, and 7 bases separated the two germline ends. The CDR3 extends over 13 amino acids. This chain's CDR3 is CASSLDQNSPLHF. CDR3 nucleotides: TGTGCCAGCAGCTTGGACCAGAATTCACCCCTCCACTTT.

This clone appeared a single time. The gene calls are TRBV28 and TRBJ1-5; D is possibly TRBD1 (5 bases). The CDR3 loop spans 15 amino acids. V dropped 6 bases and J dropped 0 bases, with 12 bases sitting between them. The germline V gene has CDR1 MDHEN and CDR2 SYDVKM. The CDR3 DNA sequence: TGTGCCAGCAGGGCTGGGGCCCCTAGCAATCAGCCCCAGCATTTT. It yields the protein CASRAGAPSNQPQHF.

The V call is TRBV7-2, the J call TRBJ1-1, with D unresolved. CDR3 length equals 16 residues. Per the germline V gene, CDR1 is SGHTA and CDR2 is FQGNSA. The V gene lost 5 bases and the J gene lost 2 bases, with 18 bases spanning the gap. CDR3 sequence (DNA): TGTGCCAGCAGCGCACGGGGAGGACCTACTAACACTGAAGCTTTCTTT. Protein product: CASSARGGPTNTEAFF.

The chain has TRBV28 and TRBJ1-3, with a possible D match to TRBD1 (5 bases). This CDR3 is 15 amino acids long. V dropped 5 bases and J dropped 2 bases, with 13 bases sitting between them. From germline, CDR1 is MDHEN and CDR2 SYDVKM. The CDR3: CASSDGGGAGNTIYF. The CDR3, as DNA: TGTGCCAGCAGTGATGGGGGTGGAGCTGGAAACACCATATATTTT.

In this sample, this clone turned up once. Written as DNA, the CDR3 is TGTGCCAGCAGCTTCGGACTAGCCAATGAGCAGTTCTTC. Amino acid sequence: CASSFGLANEQFF. The chain joins TRBV11-3 to TRBJ2-1; the match to TRBD2 covers 8 bases. The J segment lost 6 bases and the V segment lost 3 bases, leaving 1 base of the junction unmatched. Germline assignment: CDR1 SGHNT and CDR2 YENEEA. CDR3 length equals 13 residues.

The CDR3 DNA is TGCGCCAGCAGCCAGACGTCCGACCGATACAATGAGCAGTTCTTC. Amino acids: CASSQTSDRYNEQFF. The V and J genes are TRBV4-3 and TRBJ2-1; D uncertain. The CDR3 has 15 residues. V dropped 3 bases and J dropped 4 bases, with 13 bases sitting between them. From germline, CDR1 is LGHNA and CDR2 YSLEER.

This sequence joins TRBV6-5 and TRBJ2-2; tentatively, D is TRBD2 (7 bases). V gave up 7 bases and J gave up 5 bases, with 14 bases separating them. This CDR3 has 14 amino acids. CDR1 MNHEY and CDR2 SVGAGI come from the germline V gene. DNA for the CDR3: TGTGCCAGCAACCCAGGGAGGGGGACCGGGGAGCTGTTTTTT. Residues: CASNPGRGTGELFF.

This chain connects TRBV3-1 (or the pseudogene TRBV3-2) to TRBJ1-2; 8 bases line up with TRBD1. This CDR3 has 14 residues. Germline values: CDR1 LGHDT, CDR2 YNNKEL (reference sequence). Unmatched junction bases numbered 7, after V lost 2 bases and J lost 8 bases. This CDR3 is CASSQSGGLRGYTF. In DNA form, the CDR3 reads TGTGCCAGCAGCCAATCAGGGGGCTTGCGGGGCTACACCTTC.

The chain couples TRBV12-3 or TRBV12-4 to TRBJ2-7; unclear D gene. Between the trimmed V and J ends, which lost 3 bases and 6 bases, there was a span of 12 bases. The CDR3 sequence is 13 residues long. The DNA of the CDR3 is TGTGCCAGCAGTTTCGGCCCGGACGGCGAGCAGTACTTC. Its protein product is CASSFGPDGEQYF.

This clone is categorized as medium-sized. This sequence joins TRBV27 and TRBJ2-5, with a weak D call TRBD1 (6 bases). V lost 4 bases and J 5 bases, leaving 17 bases between the germline ends. CDR3 size: 15 residues. Germline V lookup: CDR1 MNHEY, CDR2 SMNVEV (reference sequence). CDR3 nucleotide sequence: TGTGCCAGCAGTTCTCGTAACAGGGATCGGGAGACCCAGTACTTC. Translating it yields CASSSRNRDRETQYF.

This clone showed up just once. The V call is TRBV5-6, the J call TRBJ2-7; tentative D call: TRBD2 (6 bases). The ends were cut back, 0 bases at V and 3 bases at J, with 10 bases in the middle. The CDR3 has 14 residues. Germline CDR1 and CDR2: SGHDT and YYEEEE. Here the CDR3 DNA reads TGTGCCAGCAGCTTGGCCTGGGGGGACTACGAGCAGTACTTC. This encodes CASSLAWGDYEQYF.

The chain is built from TRBV6-2 or TRBV6-3 and TRBJ1-2; possibly TRBD1 for D (6 bases). CDR3 length: 13 residues. Per germline, CDR1 MNHEY and CDR2 SVGEGT. The V end was cut by 5 bases, the J end by 5 bases, with 12 bases between. CDR3 sequence reads: CASSDGTHYGYTF. DNA for the CDR3: TGTGCCAGCAGTGACGGGACACATTATGGCTACACCTTC.

The chain is built from TRBV12-3 or TRBV12-4 and TRBJ1-6, with D perhaps TRBD1 (5 bases). This CDR3 contains 12 residues. The V and J ends lost 5 bases and 14 bases respectively, with 13 bases between them. In DNA, the CDR3 is TGTGCCAGCAGTCCCCAGGGCTTTTCCCTCCACTTT. Protein sequence: CASSPQGFSLHF.

This clone was seen more than once but under ten times. This chain uses TRBV3-1 (or the pseudogene TRBV3-2) with TRBJ1-2; D ambiguous. In germline, CDR1 is LGHDT, CDR2 YNNKEL (reference sequence). The V and J ends lost 2 bases and 2 bases respectively, with 15 bases between them. The CDR3 has 16 amino acids. The CDR3 protein is CASSQSLTYLNYGYTF. CDR3 nucleotides: TGTGCCAGCAGCCAATCCTTGACATACTTAAACTATGGCTACACCTTC.

The chain employs TRBV19 and TRBJ1-3, with D possibly being TRBD1 (5 bases). V was cut by 7 bases and J by 1 base, with 8 bases left in between. The CDR3 is made up of 13 amino acids. CDR1 is LNHDA, CDR2 SQIVND, per germline (reference sequence). The CDR3 DNA sequence: TGTGCCAGTATCCCAGGGTCTGGAAACACCATATATTTT. Its translation is CASIPGSGNTIYF.

This clone was detected once. The chain recombines TRBV7-9 with TRBJ1-1; D not certain. The CDR3 extends over 13 amino acids. V lost 1 base to trimming and J lost 6 bases, with 9 bases between them. CDR1 SEHNR and CDR2 FQNEAQ come from the germline V gene (reference sequence). In nucleotides, the CDR3 is TGTGCCAGCAGCTTAGAATTGGTTCCTGAAGCTTTCTTT. Translating gives CASSLELVPEAFF.

The chain combines TRBV4-2 with TRBJ2-1; possibly TRBD1 for D (5 bases). V lost 4 bases and J lost 9, with 13 bases in between. The CDR3 is made up of 13 amino acids. Germline V CDR1 and CDR2: LGHNA, YNFKEQ. The CDR3 region is CASSRTSGREQFF. Here the CDR3 DNA reads TGTGCCAGCAGCCGAACTTCAGGGCGTGAGCAGTTCTTC.

The CDR3 DNA reads TGTGCCAGCAGGGGCCTAGCGACTAGCACAGATACGCAGTATTTT. It specifies CASRGLATSTDTQYF. This chain connects TRBV2 to TRBJ2-3; D possibly corresponds to TRBD2 (6 bases). Germline V gene sequence: CDR1 SNHLY, CDR2 FYNNEI. The CDR3 length is 15 residues. The germline V and J ends were trimmed by 6 bases and 0 bases, with 13 bases remaining between them.

This chain links TRBV30 with TRBJ2-2; 9 bases line up with TRBD2. This CDR3 spans 13 amino acids. Germline CDR1 reads GTSNPN; CDR2 reads SVGIG (reference sequence). With 5 bases clipped from V and 9 bases from J, the junction kept 7 bases outside the gene matches. The CDR3 loop is CAWEAGGGRELFF. The CDR3 DNA is TGTGCCTGGGAAGCGGGAGGAGGAAGGGAGCTGTTTTTT.